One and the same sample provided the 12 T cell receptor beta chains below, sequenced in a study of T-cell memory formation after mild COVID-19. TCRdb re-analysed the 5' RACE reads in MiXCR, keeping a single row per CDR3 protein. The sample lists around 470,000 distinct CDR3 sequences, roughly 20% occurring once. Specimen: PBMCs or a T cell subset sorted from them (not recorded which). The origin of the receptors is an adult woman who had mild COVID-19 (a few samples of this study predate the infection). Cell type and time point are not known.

CDR3 sequence reads: CASSWANSEETQYF. The CDR3 region has the DNA TGTGCCAGTAGTTGGGCCAATAGTGAAGAGACCCAGTACTTC. V gene TRBV19 combines with J gene TRBJ2-5; no clear D gene. The germline V and J ends were trimmed by 5 bases and 3 bases, with 13 bases remaining between them. From germline, CDR1 is LNHDA and CDR2 SQIVND (reference sequence). This CDR3 region has 14 residues.

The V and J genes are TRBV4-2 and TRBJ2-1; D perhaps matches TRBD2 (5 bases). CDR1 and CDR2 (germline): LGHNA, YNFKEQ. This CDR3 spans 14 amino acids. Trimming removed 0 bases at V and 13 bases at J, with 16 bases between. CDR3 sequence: CASSQDQALGEQFF. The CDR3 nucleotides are TGTGCCAGCAGCCAAGATCAGGCGTTGGGAGAACAGTTCTTC.

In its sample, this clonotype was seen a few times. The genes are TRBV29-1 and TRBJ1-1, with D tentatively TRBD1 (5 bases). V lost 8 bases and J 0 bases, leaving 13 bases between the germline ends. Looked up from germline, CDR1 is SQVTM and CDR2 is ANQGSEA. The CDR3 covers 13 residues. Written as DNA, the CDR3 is TGCAGCCCCTTACAGGTTATGAACACTGAAGCTTTCTTT. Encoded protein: CSPLQVMNTEAFF.

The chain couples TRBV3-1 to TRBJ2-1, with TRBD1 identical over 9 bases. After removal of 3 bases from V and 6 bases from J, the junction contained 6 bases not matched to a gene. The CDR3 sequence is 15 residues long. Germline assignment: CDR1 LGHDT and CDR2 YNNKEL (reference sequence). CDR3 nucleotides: TGTGCCAGCAGCCATTGGACAGGGGTTTTCAATGAGCAGTTCTTC. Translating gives CASSHWTGVFNEQFF.

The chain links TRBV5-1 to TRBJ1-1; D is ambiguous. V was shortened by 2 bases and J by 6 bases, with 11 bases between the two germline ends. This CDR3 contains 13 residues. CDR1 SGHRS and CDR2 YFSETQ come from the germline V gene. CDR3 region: CASSLDFFAEAFF. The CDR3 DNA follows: TGCGCCAGCAGCTTAGACTTTTTTGCTGAAGCTTTCTTT.

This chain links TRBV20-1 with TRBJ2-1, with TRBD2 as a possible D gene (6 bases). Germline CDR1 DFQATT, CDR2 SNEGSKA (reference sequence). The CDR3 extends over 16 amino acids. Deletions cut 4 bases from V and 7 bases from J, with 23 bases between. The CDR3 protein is CSAKTRAGKTWNEQFF. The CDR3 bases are TGCAGTGCTAAAACTCGGGCGGGGAAGACTTGGAATGAGCAGTTCTTC.

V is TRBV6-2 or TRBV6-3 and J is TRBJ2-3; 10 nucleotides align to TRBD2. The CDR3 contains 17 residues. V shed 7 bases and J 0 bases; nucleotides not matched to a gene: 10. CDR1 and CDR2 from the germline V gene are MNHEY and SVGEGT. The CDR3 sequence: CASTLAGVPSSTDTQYF. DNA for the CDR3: TGTGCCAGCACTCTAGCGGGAGTCCCATCTAGCACAGATACGCAGTATTTT.

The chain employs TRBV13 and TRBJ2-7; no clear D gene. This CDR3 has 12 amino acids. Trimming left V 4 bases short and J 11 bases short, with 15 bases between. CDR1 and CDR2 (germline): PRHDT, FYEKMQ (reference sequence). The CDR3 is CASSSPESREYF. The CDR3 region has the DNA TGTGCCAGCAGCTCCCCGGAGAGTCGGGAGTACTTC.

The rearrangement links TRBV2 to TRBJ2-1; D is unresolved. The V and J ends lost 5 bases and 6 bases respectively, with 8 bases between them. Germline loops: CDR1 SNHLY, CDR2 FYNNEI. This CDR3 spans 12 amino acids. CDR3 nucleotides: TGTGCCAGCAGTTCCGCCCTCAATGAGCAGTTCTTC. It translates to CASSSALNEQFF.

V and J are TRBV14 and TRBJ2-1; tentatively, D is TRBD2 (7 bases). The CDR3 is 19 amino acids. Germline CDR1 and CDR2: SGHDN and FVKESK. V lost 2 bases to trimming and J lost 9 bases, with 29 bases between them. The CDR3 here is CASSQQYRIAGAPSLEQFF. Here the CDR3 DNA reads TGTGCCAGCAGCCAACAGTATCGTATTGCGGGGGCCCCGAGTCTTGAGCAGTTCTTC.

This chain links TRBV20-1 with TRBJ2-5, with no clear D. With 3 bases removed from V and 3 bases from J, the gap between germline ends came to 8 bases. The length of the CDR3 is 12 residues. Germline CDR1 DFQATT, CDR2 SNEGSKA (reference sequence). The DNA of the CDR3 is TGCAGTGCTAGTCGTTCTAAAGAGACCCAGTACTTC. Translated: CSASRSKETQYF.

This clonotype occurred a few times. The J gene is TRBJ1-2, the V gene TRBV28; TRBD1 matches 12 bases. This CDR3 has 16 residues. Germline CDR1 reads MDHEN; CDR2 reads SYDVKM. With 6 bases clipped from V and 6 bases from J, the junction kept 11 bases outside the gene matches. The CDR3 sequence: CASSAHTGTGGNGYTF. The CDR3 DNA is TGTGCCAGCAGCGCTCATACCGGGACAGGGGGCAATGGCTACACCTTC.